This TCR beta chain originates from a study of T cell responses to AZD1222 COVID-19 vaccine. Germline V gene lookup returns CDR1 SGDLS and CDR2 YYNGEE. V gave up 0 bases and J gave up 4 bases, with 8 bases separating them. The CDR3 has 14 amino acids. Study conclusions and caveats: Variant regions that are unmutated are reportedly the target of nearly half of spike-specific TCRs.

The data were produced by immunoSEQ multiplex PCR, yet TCRdb's version contains in-frame clones alone and is incomplete. The sample lists about 160,000 clones, 90% to 95% seen once, with about 1.3% in the top ten. About this clone itself: The antigen remains undetermined.

The TCR was taken from an adult in good health. V usage is TRBV9 and J usage is TRBJ1-3; no firm D call. The input for sequencing was peripheral blood, taken on day 0 of AZD1222 vaccination. The CDR3 reads CASSVGTGGNTIYF. In DNA, the CDR3 is TGTGCCAGCAGCGTAGGTACGGGAGGAAACACCATATATTTT.